Sequencing of this T cell receptor beta chain was carried out in a study of cytomegalovirus exposure and HLA in healthy donors. Findings and caveats of the study: Most subjects had HLA-A and HLA-B alleles reportedly predicted accurately by TCR beta sequences. CMV antigen specificity of a few CMV-associated chains was confirmed in vitro. Some V segments (TRBV6-2 and TRBV6-3 among them) were excluded as indistinguishable.

Germline V gene data show CDR1 as MNHEY and CDR2 as SVGAGI. V was trimmed by 0 bases and J by 6 bases, leaving 6 bases between them. The CDR3 runs 12 residues. This clone was seen more than once but under ten times. The antigen remains unidentified. The PCR used 60 Vbeta and 13 Jbeta primers. Method: immunoSEQ multiplex PCR; TCRdb's copy keeps in-frame clones and lacks some. Of about 180,000 clones in the sample, more than 65% were seen once. J is TRBJ2-7 and V is TRBV6-5; D possibly corresponds to TRBD2 (5 bases). Sequencing was performed on PBMCs. The TCR was taken from a girl aged 2 to 10 in good health and CMV-seropositive. Written as DNA, the CDR3 is TGTGCCAGCAGTTACTCCGGGGTCGAGCAGTACTTC. It codes for CASSYSGVEQYF.